These 2 T cell receptor beta chains were sequenced from one sample in a study of blood T cell repertoires in COVID-19. The data were produced by immunoSEQ multiplex PCR, yet TCRdb's version contains in-frame clones alone and is incomplete. The data contain approximately 170,000 clones, about 88% of them singletons. The sequencing sample was made of PBMCs or T cells enriched from blood (not recorded which). Source of these receptors: a woman between 18 and 30 years old who had recovered from COVID-19.

The rearrangement joins TRBV27 to TRBJ2-5, with 8 bases fitting TRBD2. CDR3 length: 15 amino acids. J lost 4 bases, V lost 5 bases, and 9 bases had no gene match. Germline V gene sequence: CDR1 MNHEY, CDR2 SMNVEV (reference sequence). The CDR3 sequence: CASSPSGAGGETQYF. The CDR3 DNA follows: TGTGCCAGCAGTCCTTCTGGGGCGGGAGGAGAGACCCAGTACTTC.

This clone has more than one count but fewer than ten. This rearrangement joins TRBV28 to TRBJ1-5, with D possibly TRBD1 on 6 matching bases. CDR3 length: 14 residues. Per germline, CDR1 MDHEN and CDR2 SYDVKM. Trimming pared 7 bases from V and 5 bases from J, leaving 15 bases between. CDR3 DNA: TGTGCCAGCACCCTCCGGGGGGCTTATCAGCCCCAGCATTTT. Its protein is CASTLRGAYQPQHF.